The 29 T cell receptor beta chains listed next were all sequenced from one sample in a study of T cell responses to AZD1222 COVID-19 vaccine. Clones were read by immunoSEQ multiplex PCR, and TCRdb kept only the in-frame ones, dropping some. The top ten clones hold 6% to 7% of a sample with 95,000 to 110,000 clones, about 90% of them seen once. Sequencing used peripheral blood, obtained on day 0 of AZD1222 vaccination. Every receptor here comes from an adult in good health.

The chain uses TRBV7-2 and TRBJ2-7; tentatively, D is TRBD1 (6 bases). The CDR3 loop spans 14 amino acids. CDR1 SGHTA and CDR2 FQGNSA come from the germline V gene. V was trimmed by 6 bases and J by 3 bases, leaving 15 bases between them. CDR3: CASRRDGQSYEQYF. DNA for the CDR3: TGTGCCAGCAGGCGTGATGGACAGAGCTACGAGCAGTACTTC.

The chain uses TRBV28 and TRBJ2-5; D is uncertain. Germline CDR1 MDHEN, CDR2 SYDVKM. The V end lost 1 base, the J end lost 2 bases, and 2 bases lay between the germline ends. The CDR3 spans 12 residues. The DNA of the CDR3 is TGTGCCAGCAGTTTATTTCAAGAGACCCAGTACTTC. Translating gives CASSLFQETQYF.

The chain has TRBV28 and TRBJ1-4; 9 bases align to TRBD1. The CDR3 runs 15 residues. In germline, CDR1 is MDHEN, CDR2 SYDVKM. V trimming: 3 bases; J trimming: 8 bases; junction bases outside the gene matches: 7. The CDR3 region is CASSLDRGLREKLFF. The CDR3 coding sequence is TGTGCCAGCAGTTTGGACAGGGGTTTGAGGGAAAAACTGTTTTTT.

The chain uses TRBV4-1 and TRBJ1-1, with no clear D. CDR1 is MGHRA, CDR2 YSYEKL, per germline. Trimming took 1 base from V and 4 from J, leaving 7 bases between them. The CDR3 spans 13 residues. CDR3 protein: CASSQATFTEAFF. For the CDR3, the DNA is TGCGCCAGCAGCCAAGCGACGTTCACTGAAGCTTTCTTT.

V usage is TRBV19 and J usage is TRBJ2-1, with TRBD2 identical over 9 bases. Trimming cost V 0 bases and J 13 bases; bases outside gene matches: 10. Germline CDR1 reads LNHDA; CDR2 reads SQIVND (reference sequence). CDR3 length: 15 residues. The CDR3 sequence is CASSIDGGLARIQFF. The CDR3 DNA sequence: TGTGCCAGTAGTATAGATGGAGGACTAGCGAGGATCCAGTTCTTC.

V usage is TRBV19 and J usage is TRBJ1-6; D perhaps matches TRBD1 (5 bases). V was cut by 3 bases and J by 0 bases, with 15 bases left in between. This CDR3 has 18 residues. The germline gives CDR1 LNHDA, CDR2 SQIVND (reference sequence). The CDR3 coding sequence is TGTGCCAGTAGTATTGAGACAGCCCGCAGCTCCTATAATTCACCCCTCCACTTT. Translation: CASSIETARSSYNSPLHF. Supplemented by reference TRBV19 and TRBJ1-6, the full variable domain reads DGGITQSPKYLFRKEGQNVTLSCEQNLNHDAMYWYRQDPGQGLRLIYYSQIVNDFQKGDIAEGYSVSREKKESFPLTVTSAQKNPTAFYLCASSIETARSSYNSPLHFGNGTRLTVT.

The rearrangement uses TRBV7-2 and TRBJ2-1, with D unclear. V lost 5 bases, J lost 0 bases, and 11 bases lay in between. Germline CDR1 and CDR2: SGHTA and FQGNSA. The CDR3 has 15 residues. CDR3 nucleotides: TGTGCCAGCAGCCCCCAAGAGAGCTCCTACAATGAGCAGTTCTTC. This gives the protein CASSPQESSYNEQFF. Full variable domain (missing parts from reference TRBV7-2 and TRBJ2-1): GAGVSQSPSNKVTEKGKDVELRCDPISGHTALYWYRQSLGQGLEFLIYFQGNSAPDKSGLPSDRFSAERTGGSVSTLTIQRTQQEDSAVYLCASSPQESSYNEQFFGPGTRLTVL.

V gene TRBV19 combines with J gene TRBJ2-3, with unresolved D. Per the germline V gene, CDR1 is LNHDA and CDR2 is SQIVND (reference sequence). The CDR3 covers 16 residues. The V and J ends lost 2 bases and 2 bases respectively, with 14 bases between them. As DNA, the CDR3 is TGTGCCAGTAGTATACCAGGTCTACGACCCACAGATACGCAGTATTTT. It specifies CASSIPGLRPTDTQYF.

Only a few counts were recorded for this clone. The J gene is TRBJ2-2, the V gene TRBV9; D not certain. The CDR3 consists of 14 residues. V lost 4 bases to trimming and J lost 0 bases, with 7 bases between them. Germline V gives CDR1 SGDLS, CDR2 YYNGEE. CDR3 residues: CASSPDPNTGELFF. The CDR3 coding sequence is TGTGCCAGCAGCCCAGACCCGAACACCGGGGAGCTGTTTTTT.

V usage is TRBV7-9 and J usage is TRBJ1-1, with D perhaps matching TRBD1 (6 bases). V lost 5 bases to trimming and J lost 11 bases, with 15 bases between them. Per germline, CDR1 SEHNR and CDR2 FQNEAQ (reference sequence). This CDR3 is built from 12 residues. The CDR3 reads CASSGQTFQAFF. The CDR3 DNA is TGTGCCAGCAGCGGACAGACCTTTCAGGCTTTCTTT.

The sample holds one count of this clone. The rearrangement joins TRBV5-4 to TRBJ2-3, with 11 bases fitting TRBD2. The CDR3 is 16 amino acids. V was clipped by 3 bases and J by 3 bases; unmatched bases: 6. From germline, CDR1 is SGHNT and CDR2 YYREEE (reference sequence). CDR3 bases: TGTGCCAGCAGCTACCGACTAGCGGGACTAACAGATACGCAGTATTTT. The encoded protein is CASSYRLAGLTDTQYF.

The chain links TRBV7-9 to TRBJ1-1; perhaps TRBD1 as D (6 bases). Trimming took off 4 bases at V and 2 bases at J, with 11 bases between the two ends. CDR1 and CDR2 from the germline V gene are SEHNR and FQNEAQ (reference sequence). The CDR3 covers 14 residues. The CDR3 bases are TGTGCCAGCAGCTCAAGGGGGGATAACACTGAAGCTTTCTTT. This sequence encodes CASSSRGDNTEAFF.

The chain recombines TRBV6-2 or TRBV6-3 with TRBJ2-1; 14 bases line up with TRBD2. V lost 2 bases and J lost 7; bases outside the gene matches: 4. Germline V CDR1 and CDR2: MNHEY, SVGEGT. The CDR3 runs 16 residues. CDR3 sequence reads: CASSYEGTSGRNEQFF. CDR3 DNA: TGTGCCAGCAGTTACGAGGGGACTAGCGGGAGAAATGAGCAGTTCTTC.

The CDR3 loop reads CASSLRGGNNQPQHF. CDR3 sequence (DNA): TGTGCCAGCAGTTTACGCGGGGGGAACAATCAGCCCCAGCATTTT. The genes are TRBV27 and TRBJ1-5, with D possibly being TRBD1 (5 bases). The CDR3 is 15 amino acids. The ends were cut back, 2 bases at V and 3 bases at J, with 11 bases in the middle. Germline V gene lookup returns CDR1 MNHEY and CDR2 SMNVEV (reference sequence).

This CDR3 reads CASSQASGSTDTQYF. Written as DNA, the CDR3 is TGTGCCAGCAGCCAAGCGAGCGGAAGCACAGATACGCAGTATTTT. The V call is TRBV3-1 (or the pseudogene TRBV3-2), the J call TRBJ2-3; D perhaps matches TRBD2 (5 bases). Germline CDR1 is LGHDT and CDR2 is YNNKEL (reference sequence). V was shortened by 1 base and J by 0 bases, with 8 bases between the two germline ends. The CDR3 consists of 15 residues.

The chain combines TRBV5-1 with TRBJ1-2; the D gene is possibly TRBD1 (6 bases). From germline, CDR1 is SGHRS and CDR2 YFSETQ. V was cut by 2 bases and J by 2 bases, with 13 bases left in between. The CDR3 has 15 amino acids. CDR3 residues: CASSLAAGVNYGYTF. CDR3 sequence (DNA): TGCGCCAGCAGCTTAGCGGCAGGGGTGAACTATGGCTACACCTTC.

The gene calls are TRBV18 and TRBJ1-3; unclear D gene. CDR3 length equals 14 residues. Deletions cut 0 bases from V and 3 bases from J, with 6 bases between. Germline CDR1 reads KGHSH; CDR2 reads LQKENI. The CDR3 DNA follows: TGTGCCAGCTCACCACCCCTGGTTGGAAACACCATATATTTT. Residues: CASSPPLVGNTIYF.

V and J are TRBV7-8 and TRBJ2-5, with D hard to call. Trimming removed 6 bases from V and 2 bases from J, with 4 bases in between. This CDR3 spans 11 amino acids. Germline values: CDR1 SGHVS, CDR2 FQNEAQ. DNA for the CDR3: TGTGCCAGCAGTCGACAAGAGACCCAGTACTTC. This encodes CASSRQETQYF.

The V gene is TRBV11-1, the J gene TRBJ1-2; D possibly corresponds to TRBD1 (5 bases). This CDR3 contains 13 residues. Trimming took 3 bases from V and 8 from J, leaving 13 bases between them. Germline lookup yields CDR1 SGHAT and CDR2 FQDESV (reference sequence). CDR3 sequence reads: CASSFSPGGGYTF. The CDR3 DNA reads TGTGCCAGCAGCTTTTCCCCCGGGGGAGGCTACACCTTC.

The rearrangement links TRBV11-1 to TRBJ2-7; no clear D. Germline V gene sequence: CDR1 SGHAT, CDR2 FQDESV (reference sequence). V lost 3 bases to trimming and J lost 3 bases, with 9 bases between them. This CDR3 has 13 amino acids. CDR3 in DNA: TGTGCCAGCAGCTTCGCTATCGGCTACGAGCAGTACTTC. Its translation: CASSFAIGYEQYF. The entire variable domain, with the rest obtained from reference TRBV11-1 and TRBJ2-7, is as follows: EAEVAQSPRYKITEKSQAVAFWCDPISGHATLYWYRQILGQGPELLVQFQDESVVDDSQLPKDRFSAERLKGVDSTLKIQPAELGDSAMYLCASSFAIGYEQYFGPGTRLTVT.

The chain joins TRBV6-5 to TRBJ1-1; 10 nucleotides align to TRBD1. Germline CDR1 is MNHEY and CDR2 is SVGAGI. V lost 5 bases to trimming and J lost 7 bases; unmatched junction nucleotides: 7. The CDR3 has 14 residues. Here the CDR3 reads CASSHKDRGVEAFF. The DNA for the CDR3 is TGTGCCAGCAGTCACAAGGACAGGGGGGTTGAAGCTTTCTTT.

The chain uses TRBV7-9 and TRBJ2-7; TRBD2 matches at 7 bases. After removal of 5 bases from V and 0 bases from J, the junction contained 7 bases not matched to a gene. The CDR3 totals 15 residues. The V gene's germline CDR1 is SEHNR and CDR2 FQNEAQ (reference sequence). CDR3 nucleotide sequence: TGTGCCAGCAGCCCCCGACTAGCAAGCTCCTACGAGCAGTACTTC. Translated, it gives CASSPRLASSYEQYF. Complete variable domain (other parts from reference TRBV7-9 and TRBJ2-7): DTGVSQNPRHKITKRGQNVTFRCDPISEHNRLYWYRQTLGQGPEFLTYFQNEAQLEKSRLLSDRFSAERPKGSFSTLEIQRTEQGDSAMYLCASSPRLASSYEQYFGPGTRLTVT.

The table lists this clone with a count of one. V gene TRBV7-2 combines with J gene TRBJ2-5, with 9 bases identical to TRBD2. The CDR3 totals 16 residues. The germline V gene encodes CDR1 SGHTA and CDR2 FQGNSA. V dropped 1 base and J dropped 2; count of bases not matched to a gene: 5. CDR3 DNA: TGTGCCAGCAGCTTAGGTAGCGGGAGCGGACAAGAGACCCAGTACTTC. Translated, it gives CASSLGSGSGQETQYF.

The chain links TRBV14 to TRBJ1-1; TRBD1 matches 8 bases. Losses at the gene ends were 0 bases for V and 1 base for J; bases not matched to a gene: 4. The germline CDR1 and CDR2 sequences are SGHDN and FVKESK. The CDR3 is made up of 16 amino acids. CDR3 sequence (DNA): TGTGCCAGCAGCCAAGATCCAGGACAGGGGAACACTGAAGCTTTCTTT. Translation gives CASSQDPGQGNTEAFF.

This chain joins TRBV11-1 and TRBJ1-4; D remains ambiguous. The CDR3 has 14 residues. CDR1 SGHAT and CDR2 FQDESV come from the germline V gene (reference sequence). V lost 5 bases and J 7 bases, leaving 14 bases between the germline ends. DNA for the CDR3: TGTGCCAGCAGCCCGACCACAAGGACTGAAAAACTGTTTTTT. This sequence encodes CASSPTTRTEKLFF.

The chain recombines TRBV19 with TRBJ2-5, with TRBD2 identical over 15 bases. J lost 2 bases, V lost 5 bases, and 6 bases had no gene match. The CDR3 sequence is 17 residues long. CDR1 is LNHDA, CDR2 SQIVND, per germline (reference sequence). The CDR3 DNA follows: TGTGCCAGTAGTCGGACTAGCGGGAGGGTGTTTCAAGAGACCCAGTACTTC. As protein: CASSRTSGRVFQETQYF.

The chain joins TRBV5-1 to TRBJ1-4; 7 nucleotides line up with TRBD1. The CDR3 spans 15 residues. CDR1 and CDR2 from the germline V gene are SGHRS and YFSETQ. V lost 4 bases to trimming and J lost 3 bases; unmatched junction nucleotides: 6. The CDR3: CASSLTGVANEKLFF. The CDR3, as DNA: TGCGCCAGCAGCCTTACAGGGGTGGCTAATGAAAAACTGTTTTTT.

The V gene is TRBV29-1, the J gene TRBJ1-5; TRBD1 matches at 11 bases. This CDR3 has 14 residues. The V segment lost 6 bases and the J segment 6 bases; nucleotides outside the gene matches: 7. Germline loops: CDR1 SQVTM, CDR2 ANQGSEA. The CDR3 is CSVSGQGAAQPQHF. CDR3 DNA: TGCAGCGTCTCCGGACAGGGGGCTGCTCAGCCCCAGCATTTT.

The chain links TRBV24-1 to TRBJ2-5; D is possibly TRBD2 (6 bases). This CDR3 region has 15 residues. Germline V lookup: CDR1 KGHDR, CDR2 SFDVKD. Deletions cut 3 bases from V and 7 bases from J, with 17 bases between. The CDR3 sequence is CATSDPGREKGTQYF. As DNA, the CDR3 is TGTGCCACCAGTGATCCGGGACGGGAGAAAGGGACCCAGTACTTC.